The T cell receptor beta chain under discussion was sequenced for a study of blood T cell repertoires in COVID-19. Authors' data handling: Amplified reference gene primers provided the basis for estimating nucleated cell counts. The table came from immunoSEQ multiplex PCR; TCRdb's copy has only in-frame clones and leaves some out. V and J calls and clone size follow that table, whereas D and trimming were derived from the DNA. The sample includes 150,000 to 200,000 clones, approximately 80% of them seen just once. V gave up 2 bases and J gave up 7 bases, with 12 bases separating them. The germline V gene encodes CDR1 WSHSY and CDR2 SAAADI. This CDR3 spans 15 amino acids.

The sample comprised peripheral blood. The V and J genes are TRBV10-2 and TRBJ1-6; D may be TRBD1 (5 bases). This TCR came from a human donor in a cohort sampled during active COVID-19. In DNA, the CDR3 is TGCGCCAGCAGTGAGGGGGGGGGATTAAATTCACCCCTCCACTTT. Its protein is CASSEGGGLNSPLHF.